Listed below are T cell receptor beta chains from one sample, sequenced in a study of blood T cells in healthy people across ages. TCRdb re-called the 5' RACE reads with MiXCR, one entry per CDR3 protein. The top ten clones hold over 20% of a sample with nearly 1 million distinct CDR3 sequences, 51% of them seen once. The material sequenced was blood. These receptors were taken from a woman aged 60-75 years in good health. Both conserved end residues are part of each CDR3. The D gene is left open where the match is weak. Clone size is not always given. Where it is, it says once, few, many or a class for expanded clones.

-	TRBV12-3/TRBV12-4	-	TRBJ2-3	TGTGCCAGCAGTCTGGACCTGGGACGAGCGGGTACAGATACGCAGTATTTT	CASSLDLGRAGTDTQYF
-	TRBV9	few	TRBJ1-5	TGTGCCAGCAGCGCCCAGGGGAGCAATCAGCCCCAGCATTTT	CASSAQGSNQPQHF
-	TRBV15	-	TRBJ1-2	TGTGCCAGGGACGTTAACTATGGCTACACCTTC	CARDVNYGYTF
TRBD1	TRBV12-3/TRBV12-4	-	TRBJ2-5	TGTGCCAGCCTGGGACAGGGGGAGACCCAGTACTTC	CASLGQGETQYF
-	TRBV28	-	TRBJ2-3	TGTGCCAGCAGTACCCGTTTGGTTCCATCGAAGCCCCCAGATACGCAGTATTTT	CASSTRLVPSKPPDTQYF
TRBD1	TRBV6-2/TRBV6-3	-	TRBJ2-7	TGTGCCAGCAGTTACGGGGACAGTACCTACGAGCAGTACTTC	CASSYGDSTYEQYF
-	TRBV9	few	TRBJ2-4	TGTGCCAGCAGCCCCTCTCTGGGGTCTCCAGCCAAAAACATTCAGTACTTC	CASSPSLGSPAKNIQYF
TRBD1	TRBV20-1	many	TRBJ2-7	TGCAGTGCAAGACAGGGTTCCTACGAGCAGTACTTC	CSARQGSYEQYF
-	TRBV28	-	TRBJ2-7	TGTGCCGGGGGCCTGAGATACGAGCAGTACTTC	CAGGLRYEQYF
TRBD1	TRBV27	-	TRBJ1-2	TGTGCCAGCAGACCCGGACAGGTTGGTGGCTACACCTTC	CASRPGQVGGYTF
TRBD2	TRBV4-3	few	TRBJ2-7	TGCGCCAGCAGCCAAGATCGGAAGACTAGCGGTAGCGGCGACGAGCAGTACTTC	CASSQDRKTSGSGDEQYF
-	TRBV7-2	few	TRBJ1-2	TGTGCCAGCAGCGGGGATCGGGGCCCAAATACGAAACCGTATCCGTATGGCTACACCTTC	CASSGDRGPNTKPYPYGYTF
TRBD1	TRBV12-3/TRBV12-4	-	TRBJ2-3	TGTGCCAGCAGTGGGGGACAGGGTAACACAGATACGCAGTATTTT	CASSGGQGNTDTQYF
TRBD2	TRBV28	-	TRBJ2-3	TGTGCCAGCAGCCTCCCGGGGGGGTCCGGAGATACGCAGTATTTT	CASSLPGGSGDTQYF
-	TRBV7-9	-	TRBJ1-2	TGTGCCAGCAGCTTATACGCGGACAGCCCCTATGGCTACACCTTC	CASSLYADSPYGYTF
-	TRBV20-1	-	TRBJ2-7	TGCAGTGGAAGGACTTCTGGCCCCTACAATGAGCAGTACTTC	CSGRTSGPYNEQYF
TRBD1	TRBV10-3	-	TRBJ1-5	TGTGCCATCAGTGAGGACAGGGGGACTCATCAGCCCCAGCATTTT	CAISEDRGTHQPQHF
-	TRBV11-1	-	TRBJ2-1	TGTGCCAGCAGCTCGTGGGGAGGCTTTTACAATGAGCAGTTCTTC	CASSSWGGFYNEQFF
-	TRBV27	once	TRBJ2-7	TGTGCCAGCACTTCCGGGACACGCTCCTACGAGCAGTACTTC	CASTSGTRSYEQYF
TRBD2	TRBV9	-	TRBJ2-1	TGTGCCAGCAGCCGTTGGTCGGCGGGAGGGCCCAATGAGCAGTTCTTC	CASSRWSAGGPNEQFF
TRBD1	TRBV29-1	few	TRBJ1-2	TGCAGCGTGGGGACAGGGCGAAACTATGGCTACACCTTC	CSVGTGRNYGYTF
-	TRBV16	-	TRBJ1-5	TGTGCCAGCAGCCAATCGGAGGGAAGGGGGGGTCAGCCCCAGCATTTT	CASSQSEGRGGQPQHF
-	TRBV6-2/TRBV6-3	-	TRBJ2-7	TGTGCCAGCAGTTACTGGCTCGGAGGCTACGAGCAGTACTTC	CASSYWLGGYEQYF
-	TRBV4-1	-	TRBJ1-4	TGCGCCAGCAGCCAACGGTCACAGACTAATGAAAAACCGTTTTTT	CASSQRSQTNEKPFF
TRBD1	TRBV6-1	-	TRBJ2-7	TGTGCCAGCAGCCCCGAGAGGGGACAGGCTGGGGTGTACGCGCAGTACTTC	CASSPERGQAGVYAQYF
-	TRBV5-6	-	TRBJ2-2	TGTGCCAGCAGCTCGGACGGGGGGAACACCGGGGAGCTGTTTTTT	CASSSDGGNTGELFF
TRBD2	TRBV7-9	-	TRBJ2-1	TGTGCAACCGTAGCGGGAGGAGGACTCAATGAGCAGTTCTTC	CATVAGGGLNEQFF
-	TRBV27	-	TRBJ2-2	TGTGCCAGCAGTGGGGGTTCCGGGGAGCTGTTTTTT	CASSGGSGELFF
TRBD1	TRBV6-1	-	TRBJ2-1	TGTGCCAGCAGTGAGTTCCCCGGGACAGGGGGCAGGAATGAGCAGTTCTTC	CASSEFPGTGGRNEQFF
TRBD1	TRBV7-9	once	TRBJ1-2	TGTGCCAGCAGCTCACCCGGGACAGCCTACTATGGCTACACCTTC	CASSSPGTAYYGYTF
TRBD2	TRBV5-6	-	TRBJ2-3	TGTGCCGGCAGCAGGCGGACTAGCGGGAGCACAGGTACGCAGTATTTT	CAGSRRTSGSTGTQYF
TRBD1	TRBV4-3	few	TRBJ2-7	TGCGCCAGCAGCCAAGAGGTAGTAGGGGGCGGCCCCTACGAGCAGTACTTC	CASSQEVVGGGPYEQYF